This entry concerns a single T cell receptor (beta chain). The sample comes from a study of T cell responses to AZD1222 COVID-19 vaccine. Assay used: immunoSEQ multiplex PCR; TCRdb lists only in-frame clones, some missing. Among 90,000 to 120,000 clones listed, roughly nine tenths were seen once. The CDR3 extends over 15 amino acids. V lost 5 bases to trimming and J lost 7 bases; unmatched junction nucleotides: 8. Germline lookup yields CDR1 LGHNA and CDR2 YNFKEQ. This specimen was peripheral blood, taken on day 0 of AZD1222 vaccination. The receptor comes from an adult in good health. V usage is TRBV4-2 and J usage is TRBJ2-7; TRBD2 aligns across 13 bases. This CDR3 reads CASSAEPGLAGEQYF. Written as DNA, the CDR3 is TGTGCCAGCAGCGCCGAGCCGGGACTAGCGGGGGAGCAGTACTTC.